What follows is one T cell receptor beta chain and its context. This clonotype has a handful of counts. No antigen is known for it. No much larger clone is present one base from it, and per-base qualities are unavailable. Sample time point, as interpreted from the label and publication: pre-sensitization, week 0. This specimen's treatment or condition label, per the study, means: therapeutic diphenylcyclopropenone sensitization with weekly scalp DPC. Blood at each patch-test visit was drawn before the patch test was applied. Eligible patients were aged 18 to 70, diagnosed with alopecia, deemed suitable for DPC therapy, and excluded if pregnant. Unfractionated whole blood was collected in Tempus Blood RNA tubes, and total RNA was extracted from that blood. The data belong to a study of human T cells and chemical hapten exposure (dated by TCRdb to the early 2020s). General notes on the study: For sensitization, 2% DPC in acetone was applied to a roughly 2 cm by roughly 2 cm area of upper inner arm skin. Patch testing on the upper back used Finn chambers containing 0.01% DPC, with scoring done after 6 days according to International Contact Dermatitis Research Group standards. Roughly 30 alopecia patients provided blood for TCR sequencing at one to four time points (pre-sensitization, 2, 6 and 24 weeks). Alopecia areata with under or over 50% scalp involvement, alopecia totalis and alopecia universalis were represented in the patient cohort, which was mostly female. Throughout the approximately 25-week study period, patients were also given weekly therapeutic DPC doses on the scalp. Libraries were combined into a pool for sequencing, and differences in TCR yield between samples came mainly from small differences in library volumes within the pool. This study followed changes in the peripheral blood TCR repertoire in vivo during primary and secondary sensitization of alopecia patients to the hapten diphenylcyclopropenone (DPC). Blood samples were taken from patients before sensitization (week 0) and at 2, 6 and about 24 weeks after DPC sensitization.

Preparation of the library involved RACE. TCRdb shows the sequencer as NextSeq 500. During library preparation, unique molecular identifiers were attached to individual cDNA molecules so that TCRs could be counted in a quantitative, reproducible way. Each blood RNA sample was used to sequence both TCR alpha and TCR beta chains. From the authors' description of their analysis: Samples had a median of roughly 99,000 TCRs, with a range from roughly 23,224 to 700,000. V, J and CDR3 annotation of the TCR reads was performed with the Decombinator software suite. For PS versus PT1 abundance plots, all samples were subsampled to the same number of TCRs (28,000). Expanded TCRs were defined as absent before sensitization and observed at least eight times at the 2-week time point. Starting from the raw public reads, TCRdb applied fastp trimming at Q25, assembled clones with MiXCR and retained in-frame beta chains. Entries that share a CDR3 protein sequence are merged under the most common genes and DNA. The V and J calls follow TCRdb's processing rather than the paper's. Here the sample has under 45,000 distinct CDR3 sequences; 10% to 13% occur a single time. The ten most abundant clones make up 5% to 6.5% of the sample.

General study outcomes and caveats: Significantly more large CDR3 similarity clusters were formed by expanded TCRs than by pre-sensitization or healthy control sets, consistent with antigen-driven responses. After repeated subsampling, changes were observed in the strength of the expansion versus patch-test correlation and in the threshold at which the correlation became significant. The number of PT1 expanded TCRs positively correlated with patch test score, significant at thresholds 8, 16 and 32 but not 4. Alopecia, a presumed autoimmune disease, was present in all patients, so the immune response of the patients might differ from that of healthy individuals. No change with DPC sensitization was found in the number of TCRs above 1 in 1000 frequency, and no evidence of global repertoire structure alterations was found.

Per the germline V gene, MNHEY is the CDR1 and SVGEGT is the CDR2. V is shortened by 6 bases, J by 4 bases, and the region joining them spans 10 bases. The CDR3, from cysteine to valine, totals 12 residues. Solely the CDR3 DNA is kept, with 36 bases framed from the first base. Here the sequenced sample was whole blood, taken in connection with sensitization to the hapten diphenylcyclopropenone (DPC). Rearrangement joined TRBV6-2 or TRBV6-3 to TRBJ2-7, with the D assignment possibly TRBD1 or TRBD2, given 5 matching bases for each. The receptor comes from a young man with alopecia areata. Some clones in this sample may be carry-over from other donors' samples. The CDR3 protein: CASSRGGYEQYV. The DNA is TGTGCCAGCAGCCGGGGCGGATACGAGCAGTACGTC.